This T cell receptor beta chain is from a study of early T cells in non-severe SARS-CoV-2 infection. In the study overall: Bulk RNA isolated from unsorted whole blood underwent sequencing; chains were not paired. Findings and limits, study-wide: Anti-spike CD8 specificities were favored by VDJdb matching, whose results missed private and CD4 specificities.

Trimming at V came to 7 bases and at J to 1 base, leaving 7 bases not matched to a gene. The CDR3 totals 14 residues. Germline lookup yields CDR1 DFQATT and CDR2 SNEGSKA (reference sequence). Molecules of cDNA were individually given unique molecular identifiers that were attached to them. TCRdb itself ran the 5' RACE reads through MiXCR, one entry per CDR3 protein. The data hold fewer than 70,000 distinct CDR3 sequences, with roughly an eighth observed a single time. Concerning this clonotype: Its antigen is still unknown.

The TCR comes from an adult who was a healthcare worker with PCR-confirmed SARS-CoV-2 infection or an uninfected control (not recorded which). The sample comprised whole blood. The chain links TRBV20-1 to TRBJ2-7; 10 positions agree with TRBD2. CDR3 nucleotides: TGCAGTGTTCAATGGACTAGCGGTTCCTACGAGCAGTACTTC. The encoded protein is CSVQWTSGSYEQYF.